The next 5 T cell receptor beta chains were all read from a single sample in a study of blood T cell repertoires in COVID-19. The table came from immunoSEQ multiplex PCR; TCRdb's copy has only in-frame clones and leaves some out. The sample lists more than 70,000 clones; about 86% were seen once. The source material was peripheral blood. The receptors come from a man at least 80 years old with active or convalescent COVID-19.

The chain uses TRBV7-9 and TRBJ1-2; D is unresolved. The V gene lost 5 bases and the J gene lost 4 bases, with 17 bases spanning the gap. The CDR3 runs to 15 residues. Germline assignment: CDR1 SEHNR and CDR2 FQNEAQ (reference sequence). This chain's CDR3 is CASSPSEPEIYGYTF. The DNA of the CDR3 is TGTGCCAGCAGCCCCTCGGAGCCAGAAATCTATGGCTACACCTTC.

This clone was seen once. The CDR3 region is CASSPRLAGGEQFF. In DNA form, the CDR3 reads TGTGCCAGCAGCCCCCGGCTAGCGGGAGGGGAGCAGTTCTTC. This chain connects TRBV7-3 to TRBJ2-1; 12 nucleotides agree with TRBD2. From germline, CDR1 is SGHTA and CDR2 FQGTGA. V was pared by 5 bases and J by 10 bases, with 6 bases of the junction left unmatched. This CDR3 has 14 residues.

The chain employs TRBV7-8 and TRBJ1-2; TRBD1 agrees at 8 bases. Germline values: CDR1 SGHVS, CDR2 FQNEAQ. Trimming at V came to 3 bases and at J to 0 bases, leaving 3 bases not matched to a gene. The CDR3 is 15 amino acids. The CDR3, as DNA: TGTGCCAGCAGCTTTGGGACAGGAGCTAACTATGGCTACACCTTC. Translated, it gives CASSFGTGANYGYTF.

In its sample, this clone was seen a few times. The gene calls are TRBV6-2 or TRBV6-3 and TRBJ1-1; D is unclear. The CDR3 is 16 residues long. Trimming removed 0 bases from V and 0 bases from J, with 11 bases in between. Looked up from germline, CDR1 is MNHEY and CDR2 is SVGEGT. The CDR3 loop is CASSYSTGKLNTEAFF. CDR3 DNA: TGTGCCAGCAGTTACTCGACGGGAAAATTGAACACTGAAGCTTTCTTT.

This chain joins TRBV6-5 and TRBJ2-1, with TRBD2 as a possible D gene (5 bases). The CDR3 extends over 14 amino acids. Germline CDR1 is MNHEY and CDR2 is SVGAGI. Trimming left V 7 bases short and J 6 bases short, with 16 bases between. DNA of the CDR3: TGTGCCAGCATCAGCCCCGGCGGGCTCAATGAGCAGTTCTTC. It codes for CASISPGGLNEQFF.